The 28 T cell receptor beta chains below come from one sample, sequenced in a study of T cell responses to AZD1222 COVID-19 vaccine. The method was immunoSEQ multiplex PCR; TCRdb's version includes in-frame clones alone and lacks a portion of them. This sample yields fewer than 200,000 clones, of which 90% to 95% are seen a single time; around 4.4% belongs to the top ten. Sequencing used peripheral blood, obtained on day 0 of MenACWY control vaccination. All receptors come from an adult in good health.

The chain links TRBV11-2 to TRBJ1-2; 10 bases are a match to TRBD1. V lost 6 bases and J lost 5; bases outside the gene matches: 6. Germline V gene data show CDR1 as SGHAT and CDR2 as FQNNGV. This CDR3 spans 14 amino acids. The CDR3 loop is CASSHRDRGYGYTF. Here the CDR3 DNA reads TGTGCCAGCAGTCACCGGGACAGGGGATATGGCTACACCTTC.

This clone showed up just a few times. The genes are TRBV7-6 and TRBJ2-7, with 8 bases aligning to TRBD1. This CDR3 is 15 amino acids long. Germline CDR1 is SGHVS and CDR2 is FNYEAQ. V shed 5 bases and J 2 bases; nucleotides not matched to a gene: 8. CDR3 in amino acids: CASSGAGTGAYEQYF. CDR3 nucleotide sequence: TGTGCCAGCAGCGGGGCCGGGACAGGAGCCTACGAGCAGTACTTC.

The rearrangement joins TRBV4-1 to TRBJ2-1; 7 nucleotides line up with TRBD2. Germline assignment: CDR1 MGHRA and CDR2 YSYEKL. The CDR3 is made up of 17 amino acids. V dropped 2 bases and J dropped 6; count of bases not matched to a gene: 13. The CDR3 region has the DNA TGCGCCAGCAGCCAACCCCTCGGACTAGTTCAGTCCAATGAGCAGTTCTTC. This encodes CASSQPLGLVQSNEQFF.

This sequence joins TRBV19 and TRBJ1-2; D not resolved. V gave up 0 bases and J gave up 6 bases, with 14 bases separating them. The CDR3 length is 15 residues. Germline V gene data show CDR1 as LNHDA and CDR2 as SQIVND (reference sequence). The CDR3 sequence is CASSIESDWTHGYTF. The CDR3 coding sequence is TGTGCCAGTAGTATAGAATCAGACTGGACCCATGGCTACACCTTC.

The chain has TRBV7-2 and TRBJ2-1; TRBD2 matches at 14 bases. Germline V lookup: CDR1 SGHTA, CDR2 FQGNSA. The length of the CDR3 is 17 residues. Trimming took 8 bases from V and 6 from J; bases not matched to a gene: 12. CDR3 region: CASGRQPGTSGSNEQFF. As DNA, the CDR3 is TGTGCCAGCGGGCGTCAGCCCGGGACTAGCGGGAGCAATGAGCAGTTCTTC.

This clone has only one observation. The genes are TRBV6-5 and TRBJ1-1; D unclear. Trimming removed 0 bases from V and 0 bases from J, with 5 bases in between. CDR3 length: 14 residues. Germline V gives CDR1 MNHEY, CDR2 SVGAGI. The CDR3 loop reads CASSYSALNTEAFF. The DNA for the CDR3 is TGTGCCAGCAGTTACTCTGCGTTGAACACTGAAGCTTTCTTT.

The chain links TRBV7-9 to TRBJ1-1, with 9 bases that match TRBD1. The CDR3 length is 14 residues. The germline CDR1 and CDR2 sequences are SEHNR and FQNEAQ (reference sequence). Trimming cost V 5 bases and J 4 bases; bases outside gene matches: 5. CDR3 sequence: CASSLTGGVTEAFF. Here the CDR3 DNA reads TGTGCCAGCAGCCTTACAGGGGGCGTCACTGAAGCTTTCTTT.

This chain uses TRBV11-3 with TRBJ1-2; no definite D call. The CDR3 is made up of 15 amino acids. Trimming cost V 5 bases and J 2 bases, with 15 bases left between them. Looked up from germline, CDR1 is SGHNT and CDR2 is YENEEA. The CDR3 region is CASSLSHGANYGYTF. The CDR3 DNA reads TGTGCCAGCAGCCTAAGCCACGGAGCCAACTATGGCTACACCTTC.

V and J are TRBV6-6 and TRBJ2-1; D is tentatively TRBD1 or TRBD2 (5 bases each). V lost 0 bases to trimming and J lost 6 bases, with 9 bases between them. The CDR3 covers 14 residues. Germline-derived CDR1 and CDR2 are MNHNY and SVGAGI (reference sequence). The CDR3 is CASSYSAGANEQFF. The CDR3 bases are TGTGCCAGCAGTTACTCAGCCGGGGCCAATGAGCAGTTCTTC.

This clone turned up a few times. The chain is built from TRBV28 and TRBJ1-1, with D uncertain. Trimming pared 7 bases from V and 3 bases from J, leaving 6 bases between. Germline V gives CDR1 MDHEN, CDR2 SYDVKM. This CDR3 comprises 11 residues. CDR3 residues: CASTGYTEAFF. CDR3 nucleotide sequence: TGTGCCAGCACTGGGTACACTGAAGCTTTCTTT.

The rearrangement links TRBV14 to TRBJ1-3, with TRBD1 matching 7 bases. The J segment lost 4 bases and the V segment lost 2 bases, leaving 8 bases of the junction unmatched. Germline V lookup: CDR1 SGHDN, CDR2 FVKESK. The CDR3 spans 16 residues. This CDR3 reads CASSQRQGFLGNTIYF. CDR3 coding DNA: TGTGCCAGCAGCCAAAGACAGGGTTTCCTCGGAAACACCATATATTTT.

The rearrangement joins TRBV4-2 to TRBJ2-2, with D uncertain. This CDR3 region has 14 residues. CDR1 LGHNA and CDR2 YNFKEQ come from the germline V gene. V lost 2 bases, J lost 7 bases, and 11 bases lay in between. This CDR3 reads CASSQRPLGGELFF. The CDR3 DNA reads as TGTGCCAGCAGCCAACGACCTTTAGGCGGGGAGCTGTTTTTT.

The V and J genes are TRBV27 and TRBJ2-7, with 13 bases fitting TRBD2. This CDR3 has 17 residues. Germline assignment: CDR1 MNHEY and CDR2 SMNVEV (reference sequence). V was clipped by 5 bases and J by 2 bases; unmatched bases: 9. The CDR3 DNA reads as TGTGCCAGCAGTCTTCGACTAGCGGGGGGCCCCCCCTACGAGCAGTACTTC. Amino acid sequence: CASSLRLAGGPPYEQYF.

The V call is TRBV28, the J call TRBJ1-1, with D possibly matching TRBD1 (6 bases). Looked up from germline, CDR1 is MDHEN and CDR2 is SYDVKM. V shed 5 bases and J shed 3 bases, with 13 bases lying between them. The CDR3 consists of 14 residues. The CDR3 DNA reads as TGTGCCAGCAGTCTAACAGGGAGAGACACTGAAGCTTTCTTT. Translated, it gives CASSLTGRDTEAFF.

This clone appeared a single time. The chain links TRBV25-1 to TRBJ2-7; D possibly corresponds to TRBD2 (5 bases). CDR1 and CDR2 (germline): MGHDK, SYGVNS. The V end was cut by 1 base, the J end by 0 bases, with 19 bases between. The CDR3 contains 18 residues. CDR3 amino acids: CASSESGRTWPSSYEQYF. DNA for the CDR3: TGTGCCAGCAGTGAATCAGGACGGACTTGGCCTAGCTCCTACGAGCAGTACTTC.

This clone was counted a single time. The chain joins TRBV19 to TRBJ2-1; D remains ambiguous. With 7 bases removed from V and 4 bases from J, the gap between germline ends came to 8 bases. The CDR3 is made up of 12 amino acids. Germline lookup yields CDR1 LNHDA and CDR2 SQIVND (reference sequence). This CDR3 reads CASTTEYNEQFF. The CDR3, as DNA: TGTGCCAGTACAACGGAGTACAATGAGCAGTTCTTC.

The chain employs TRBV15 and TRBJ2-2; the match to TRBD2 covers 7 bases. The J segment lost 3 bases and the V segment lost 4 bases, leaving 5 bases of the junction unmatched. The CDR3 contains 15 residues. In germline, CDR1 is LNHNV, CDR2 YYDKDF (reference sequence). CDR3 region: CATSKGGSDTGELFF. In DNA form, the CDR3 reads TGTGCCACCAGCAAGGGCGGGAGTGACACCGGGGAGCTGTTTTTT.

This chain uses TRBV27 with TRBJ2-2, with D uncertain. The CDR3 extends over 13 amino acids. Trimming pared 7 bases from V and 4 bases from J, leaving 10 bases between. The germline V gene encodes CDR1 MNHEY and CDR2 SMNVEV (reference sequence). This CDR3 reads CASKRQLTGELFF. CDR3 coding DNA: TGTGCCAGCAAGAGGCAGCTCACCGGGGAGCTGTTTTTT.

The chain is built from TRBV19 and TRBJ1-2; D unresolved. CDR1 and CDR2 (germline): LNHDA, SQIVND (reference sequence). The CDR3 contains 13 residues. V gave up 3 bases and J gave up 3 bases, with 8 bases separating them. The CDR3 bases are TGTGCCAGTAGTATTTCGCCTGACTATGGCTACACCTTC. Translated: CASSISPDYGYTF.

This chain uses TRBV5-6 with TRBJ1-1; D is uncertain. Germline V gives CDR1 SGHDT, CDR2 YYEEEE. CDR3 length: 14 residues. V lost 2 bases to trimming and J lost 8 bases, with 16 bases between them. In DNA form, the CDR3 reads TGTGCCAGCAGCTTTTTCGGTCCGGGAGGCGAAGCTTTCTTT. Translated: CASSFFGPGGEAFF.

This clone came up once. The V and J genes are TRBV7-9 and TRBJ1-5; D may be TRBD1 (6 bases). CDR1 and CDR2 (germline): SEHNR, FQNEAQ (reference sequence). Trimming took 5 bases from V and 7 from J, leaving 15 bases between them. The CDR3 is 14 amino acids. CDR3: CASSPGAGDQPQHF. CDR3 DNA sequence: TGTGCCAGCAGCCCGGGGGCGGGGGACCAGCCCCAGCATTTT. Looking up the rest from reference TRBV7-9 and TRBJ1-5 gives the full variable domain: DTGVSQNPRHKITKRGQNVTFRCDPISEHNRLYWYRQTLGQGPEFLTYFQNEAQLEKSRLLSDRFSAERPKGSFSTLEIQRTEQGDSAMYLCASSPGAGDQPQHFGDGTRLSIL.

The DNA for the CDR3 is TGTGCCAGCAGCCCCGACTGGGGAGGCAATCAGCCCCAGCATTTT. This sequence encodes CASSPDWGGNQPQHF. This chain joins TRBV7-2 and TRBJ1-5; D is unclear. The germline V and J ends were trimmed by 5 bases and 2 bases, with 13 bases remaining between them. CDR3 length: 15 amino acids. The germline V gene encodes CDR1 SGHTA and CDR2 FQGNSA.

V gene TRBV2 combines with J gene TRBJ2-7, with 11 bases lining up with TRBD1. Per germline, CDR1 SNHLY and CDR2 FYNNEI. This CDR3 region has 13 residues. V shed 6 bases and J 6 bases; nucleotides not matched to a gene: 4. CDR3 in DNA: TGTGCCAGCAGCACCGGGACAGGGGGCGAGCAGTACTTC. Protein sequence: CASSTGTGGEQYF.

The chain couples TRBV29-1 to TRBJ1-2; tentative D call: TRBD1 (6 bases). Trimming removed 7 bases at V and 5 bases at J, with 11 bases between. The CDR3 covers 11 residues. Looked up from germline, CDR1 is SQVTM and CDR2 is ANQGSEA. The CDR3 nucleotides are TGCAGCGGTCTACAGGGTTATGGCTACACCTTC. It specifies CSGLQGYGYTF.

The chain joins TRBV11-2 to TRBJ2-1; perhaps TRBD1 as D (6 bases). The length of the CDR3 is 15 residues. Per the germline V gene, CDR1 is SGHAT and CDR2 is FQNNGV. V was trimmed by 5 bases and J by 0 bases, leaving 11 bases between them. The CDR3 here is CASSTTGPSYNEQFF. CDR3 sequence (DNA): TGTGCCAGCAGCACGACAGGTCCCTCCTACAATGAGCAGTTCTTC.

The chain is built from TRBV19 and TRBJ2-7; unclear D gene. The CDR3 contains 13 residues. Trimming took 0 bases from V and 4 from J, leaving 7 bases between them. The germline V gene encodes CDR1 LNHDA and CDR2 SQIVND (reference sequence). The CDR3 spells CASSIDERYEQYF. CDR3 DNA: TGTGCCAGTAGTATAGATGAAAGGTACGAGCAGTACTTC.

The CDR3: CSVETGRRRARGGNEQFF. The CDR3, as DNA: TGCAGCGTTGAGACAGGACGAAGGAGGGCTCGCGGGGGCAATGAGCAGTTCTTC. The chain links TRBV29-1 to TRBJ2-1, with D perhaps matching TRBD2 (7 bases). The CDR3 extends over 18 amino acids. Germline lookup yields CDR1 SQVTM and CDR2 ANQGSEA. The germline V and J ends were trimmed by 3 bases and 6 bases, with 27 bases remaining between them.

The chain joins TRBV27 to TRBJ1-4; a possible D gene is TRBD1 (5 bases). The germline V gene has CDR1 MNHEY and CDR2 SMNVEV (reference sequence). Trimming removed 6 bases at V and 7 bases at J, with 24 bases between. The CDR3 sequence is 17 residues long. The CDR3 loop reads CASSRRTDSRLVEKLFF. For the CDR3, the DNA is TGTGCCAGCAGCCGCCGAACCGACAGTAGGCTAGTTGAAAAACTGTTTTTT.